The 5 T cell receptor beta chains listed next were all sequenced from one sample in a study of blood T cell repertoires in COVID-19 (dated by TCRdb to 2019 to 2021). The library came from the immunoSEQ multiplex PCR assay. Imported from immuneACCESS, the table was reduced by TCRdb to in-frame sequences with V and J called. These copies leave out some clones; in studies compared against another copy, an unresolved V gene accounts for under half, and the cause of the remainder is not known. This sample gives 150,000 to 250,000 clones in total; about 95% of them show up just once. 0.6% to 0.9% of the sample belongs to the ten largest clones. The sequencing input was peripheral blood. The receptors here all came from a man younger than 40 with COVID-19, enrolled during active disease.

The chain recombines TRBV11-2 with TRBJ1-2; 8 bases align to TRBD1. The length of the CDR3 is 13 residues. Germline CDR1 is SGHAT and CDR2 is FQNNGV. After removal of 2 bases from V and 6 bases from J, the junction contained 2 bases not matched to a gene. Here the CDR3 reads CASSLSRGHGYTF. Written as DNA, the CDR3 is TGTGCCAGCAGCTTAAGCAGGGGGCATGGCTACACCTTC.

The chain recombines TRBV19 with TRBJ1-2; 9 bases align to TRBD1. Germline trimming cut 3 bases from V and 3 bases from J; bases unmatched to any gene: 5. The CDR3 is made up of 15 amino acids. Per the germline V gene, CDR1 is LNHDA and CDR2 is SQIVND (reference sequence). CDR3 sequence: CASSMLGQGDYGYTF. The CDR3 nucleotides read TGTGCCAGTAGTATGTTGGGACAGGGAGACTATGGCTACACCTTC. The entire variable domain, with the rest obtained from reference TRBV19 and TRBJ1-2, is as follows: DGGITQSPKYLFRKEGQNVTLSCEQNLNHDAMYWYRQDPGQGLRLIYYSQIVNDFQKGDIAEGYSVSREKKESFPLTVTSAQKNPTAFYLCASSMLGQGDYGYTFGSGTRLTVV.

V is TRBV9 and J is TRBJ1-4, with D possibly being TRBD1 (6 bases). The CDR3 spans 15 residues. In germline, CDR1 is SGDLS, CDR2 YYNGEE. Trimming removed 2 bases from V and 4 bases from J, with 12 bases in between. CDR3 amino acids: CASSVLTGNNEKLFF. Written as DNA, the CDR3 is TGTGCCAGCAGCGTCCTTACAGGGAATAATGAAAAACTGTTTTTT. The whole variable domain, filled in from reference TRBV9 and TRBJ1-4, reads DSGVTQTPKHLITATGQRVTLRCSPRSGDLSVYWYQQSLDQGLQFLIQYYNGEERAKGNILERFSAQQFPDLHSELNLSSLELGDSALYFCASSVLTGNNEKLFFGSGTQLSVL.

J is TRBJ1-1 and V is TRBV5-4, with a weak D call TRBD1 (6 bases). The CDR3 consists of 16 residues. Germline-derived CDR1 and CDR2 are SGHNT and YYREEE (reference sequence). The V and J ends lost 2 bases and 2 bases respectively, with 16 bases between them. The CDR3 DNA reads TGTGCCAGCAGCTTTGCAGTGGGGGGGCGAAACACTGAAGCTTTCTTT. This encodes CASSFAVGGRNTEAFF.

The chain employs TRBV10-3 and TRBJ1-6, with TRBD1 matching 7 bases. This CDR3 spans 15 amino acids. Germline V gene sequence: CDR1 ENHRY, CDR2 SYGVKD. V trimming: 0 bases; J trimming: 7 bases; junction bases outside the gene matches: 3. In DNA, the CDR3 is TGTGCCATCAGTGAGTCTGGGACAGTAAATTCACCCCTCCACTTT. Amino acid sequence: CAISESGTVNSPLHF.